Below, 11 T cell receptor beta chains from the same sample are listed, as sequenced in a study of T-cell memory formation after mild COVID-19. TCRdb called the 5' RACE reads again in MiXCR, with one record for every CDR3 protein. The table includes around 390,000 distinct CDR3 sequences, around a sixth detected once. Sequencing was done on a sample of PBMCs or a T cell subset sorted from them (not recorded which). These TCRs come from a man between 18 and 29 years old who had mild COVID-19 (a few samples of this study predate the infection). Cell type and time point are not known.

CDR3 amino acids: CASSAPPSTDTQYF. CDR3 nucleotides: TGTGCCAGCAGCGCTCCCCCCAGTACAGATACGCAGTATTTT. The chain employs TRBV5-6 and TRBJ2-3; no clear D. Germline lookup yields CDR1 SGHDT and CDR2 YYEEEE. There are 14 residues in the CDR3. The ends were cut back, 4 bases at V and 3 bases at J, with 12 bases in the middle.

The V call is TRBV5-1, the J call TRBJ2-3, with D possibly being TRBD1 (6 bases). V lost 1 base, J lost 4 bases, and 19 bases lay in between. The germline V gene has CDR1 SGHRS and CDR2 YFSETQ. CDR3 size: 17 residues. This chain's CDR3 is CASSLPLLGAGADTQYF. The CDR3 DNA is TGCGCCAGCAGCTTGCCCCTTCTGGGGGCCGGCGCAGATACGCAGTATTTT.

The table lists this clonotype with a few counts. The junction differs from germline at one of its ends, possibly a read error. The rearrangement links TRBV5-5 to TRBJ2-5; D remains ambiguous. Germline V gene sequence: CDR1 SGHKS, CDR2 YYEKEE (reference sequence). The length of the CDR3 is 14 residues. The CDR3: CASSLDPPQETQYF. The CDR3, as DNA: TGTGCCAGCAGTTTGGACCCCCCCCAAGAGACCCAGTACTTC. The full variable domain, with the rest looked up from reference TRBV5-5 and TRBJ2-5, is DAGVTQSPTHLIKTRGQQVTLRCSPISGHKSVSWYQQVLGQGPQFIFQYYEKEERGRGNFPDRFSARQFPNYSSELNVNALLLGDSALYLCASSLDPPQETQYFGPGTRLLVL.

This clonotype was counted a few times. For the CDR3, the DNA is TGCAGTGGGAGGGGGACAGGGGGACCAGATACGCAGTATTTT. Amino acid sequence: CSGRGTGGPDTQYF. The chain combines TRBV20-1 with TRBJ2-3, with 11 bases identical to TRBD1. The V gene end was trimmed by 7 bases and the J gene end by 4 bases; junction bases not matched to a gene: 7. CDR1 DFQATT and CDR2 SNEGSKA come from the germline V gene (reference sequence). The CDR3 is 14 amino acids.

CDR3 loop: CASSYSGFSEQFF. Written as DNA, the CDR3 is TGTGCCAGCAGTTACTCGGGTTTCAGTGAGCAGTTCTTC. This chain joins TRBV6-5 and TRBJ2-1, with D unclear. CDR1 and CDR2 (germline): MNHEY, SVGAGI. V was pared by 0 bases and J by 9 bases, with 9 bases between. This CDR3 has 13 residues.

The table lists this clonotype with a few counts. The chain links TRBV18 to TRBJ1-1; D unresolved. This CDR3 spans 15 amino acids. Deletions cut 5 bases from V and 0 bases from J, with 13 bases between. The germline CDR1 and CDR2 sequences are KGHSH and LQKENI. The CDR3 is CASSLEGALNTEAFF. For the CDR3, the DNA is TGTGCCAGCTCATTGGAGGGAGCCCTGAACACTGAAGCTTTCTTT.

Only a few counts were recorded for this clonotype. CDR3 in DNA: TGTGCCAGCAGCTTAGAATCGGCAGATACGCAGTATTTT. This sequence encodes CASSLESADTQYF. The chain uses TRBV7-9 and TRBJ2-3; no firm D call. This CDR3 contains 13 residues. V dropped 1 base and J dropped 4 bases, with 6 bases sitting between them. Germline V gene sequence: CDR1 SEHNR, CDR2 FQNEAQ (reference sequence).

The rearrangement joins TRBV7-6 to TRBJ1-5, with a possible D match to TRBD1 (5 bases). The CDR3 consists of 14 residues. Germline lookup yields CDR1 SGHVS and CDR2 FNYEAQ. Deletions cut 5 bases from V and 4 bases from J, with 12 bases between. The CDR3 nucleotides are TGTGCCAGCAGCGTCGGGACTGGGAATCAGCCCCAGCATTTT. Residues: CASSVGTGNQPQHF.

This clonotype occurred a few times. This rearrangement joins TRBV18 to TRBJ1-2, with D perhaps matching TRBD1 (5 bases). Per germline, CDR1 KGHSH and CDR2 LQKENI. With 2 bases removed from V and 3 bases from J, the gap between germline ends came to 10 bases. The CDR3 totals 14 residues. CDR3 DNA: TGTGCCAGCTCACCAGGCAGGGCGGACTATGGCTACACCTTC. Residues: CASSPGRADYGYTF. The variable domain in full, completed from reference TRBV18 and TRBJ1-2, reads NAGVMQNPRHLVRRRGQEARLRCSPMKGHSHVYWYRQLPEEGLKFMVYLQKENIIDESGMPKERFSAEFPKEGPSILRIQQVVRGDSAAYFCASSPGRADYGYTFGSGTRLTVV.

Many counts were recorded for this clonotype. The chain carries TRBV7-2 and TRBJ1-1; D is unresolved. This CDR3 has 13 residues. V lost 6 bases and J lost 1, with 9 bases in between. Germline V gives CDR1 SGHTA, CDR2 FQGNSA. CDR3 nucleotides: TGTGCCAGCAGTTCACACCCGAACACTGAAGCTTTCTTT. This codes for CASSSHPNTEAFF.

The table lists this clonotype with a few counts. CDR3 nucleotides: TGTGCCAGCAGCCTCAGGGGAGCGGGGGGGTTGGAGACCCAGTACTTC. It codes for CASSLRGAGGLETQYF. This chain links TRBV11-2 with TRBJ2-5; 10 nucleotides agree with TRBD2. Per the germline V gene, CDR1 is SGHAT and CDR2 is FQNNGV. The CDR3 is 16 amino acids. The trim removed 5 bases at V and 5 bases at J, leaving 11 bases unmatched.